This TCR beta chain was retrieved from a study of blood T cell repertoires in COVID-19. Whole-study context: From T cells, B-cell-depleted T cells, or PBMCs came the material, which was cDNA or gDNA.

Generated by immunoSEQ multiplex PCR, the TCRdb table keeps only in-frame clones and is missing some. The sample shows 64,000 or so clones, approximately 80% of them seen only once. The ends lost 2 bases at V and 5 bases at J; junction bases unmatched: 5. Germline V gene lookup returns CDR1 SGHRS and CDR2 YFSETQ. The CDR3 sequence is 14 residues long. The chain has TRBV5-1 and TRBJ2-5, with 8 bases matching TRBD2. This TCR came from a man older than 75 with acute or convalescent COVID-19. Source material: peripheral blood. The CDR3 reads CASSLKAGDETQYF. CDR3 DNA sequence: TGCGCCAGCAGCTTAAAAGCGGGGGATGAGACCCAGTACTTC.